Reported below is one T cell receptor beta chain. Germline V gene data show CDR1 as MNHNS and CDR2 as SASEGT. V lost 0 bases to trimming and J lost 4 bases, with 10 bases between them. The CDR3 totals 14 residues. Seattle participants joined during active infection and were tracked over time. Authors' analysis steps: Counts of nucleated cells, estimated from reference gene primer amplification, were obtained. Data came from immunoSEQ multiplex PCR; TCRdb stores just in-frame clones and leaves some out. V and J calls and clone size follow that table, whereas D and trimming were derived from the DNA. The repertoire holds 150,000 to 200,000 clones, 85% to 95% seen once, with 1.5% to 2.5% in the top ten. This sample was included in a study of blood T cell repertoires in COVID-19. The overall study: T cells, B-cell-depleted T cells, or PBMCs supplied cDNA or gDNA.

The receptor comes from a woman aged 55-69 years with COVID-19, enrolled during active disease. The sequencing input was peripheral blood. The chain uses TRBV6-1 and TRBJ2-7; D may be TRBD1 (5 bases). The CDR3 loop reads CASSEALTEYEQYF. The CDR3 coding sequence is TGTGCCAGCAGTGAAGCCTTGACAGAGTACGAGCAGTACTTC.